This T cell receptor beta chain was sequenced for a study of cytomegalovirus exposure and HLA in healthy donors (dated by TCRdb to about 2017). Study-level background: In an earlier analysis of fewer than 750 of the donors, approximately 260 Gb of sequence data and 100 million or so unique TCR beta sequences from some 170 million T cells were reported. The T cell repertoires of some 670 subjects were profiled by immunosequencing and related to cytomegalovirus serostatus. Roughly 300 gigabases of sequencing data and 80 million or so unique TCR sequences were included in an early release covering over 600 HLA-typed donors. In addition to the first cohort of approximately 650 subjects, a separate validation cohort of over 90 different subjects was used. Among the roughly 370 genotyped donors, around 81% belonged to the genetic ancestry cluster associated with self-reported Caucasian donors. A later analysis re-analyzed previously published TCR beta repertoires from 550 to 700 donors and added high-resolution HLA genotyping to study TCR occurrence patterns. Roughly 5 DR-DQ haplotypes were handled as single units for association and clustering because linkage in the cohort was strong. Donor age, sex, ethnicity and CMV serostatus were collected together with the repertoire data. Among some 400 genotyped donors of the cohort, an average of roughly 240,000 unique TCR beta nucleotide sequences were sequenced per donor, roughly a sixth of them non-productive. The study aimed to test whether cataloging public T cell receptors could reveal signatures of past pathogen exposure. An earlier analysis of fewer than 700 of the donors applied high-throughput TCR beta sequencing to assess whether each TCR beta V gene segment acted as functional or pseudogenic. Rather than using new phenotypic data, the later analysis identified candidate immune exposures from TCR beta sequences and from how often those sequences occurred across donors. Typing coverage differed by locus: A, B, C, DRB1 and DQB1 were typed in roughly 620-630 donors, DQA1 in about 500, DPA1 in around 600, and DPB1 in roughly 470. Class I and class II HLA loci were covered by the typing at four-digit resolution. All discovery cohort repertoires had been generated using a single sequencing platform. Genome-wide SNP genotypes for about 55% of the 666 donors were used in a later genetic analysis, which treated that subset as a discovery cohort. To predict cytomegalovirus infection status, the study brought together high-throughput TCR immunosequencing, statistical association of individual TCRs with disease status, and machine learning. Summary of the overall study and its limitations: Immune exposure information for the cohort was limited to CMV serostatus. A later analysis found that HLA-associated TCR beta chains were more clonally expanded and had lower generation probabilities than equally common non-associated chains. Because HLA typing was unavailable for some donors at each locus, only the typed subset was used in association tests. In a later analysis, around 15,000 TCR beta sequences were associated with specific HLA alleles at a false discovery rate of 0.05. A group of highly shared sequence variants was considered likely to be a technical artifact of the sequencing pipeline. Because counts were too low, seventeen rarely observed V segments, including chromosome 9 orphons, were left out of the earlier analysis of over 550 of the donors. In a later analysis, most CMV-associated TCR beta chains were found to appear HLA-restricted, with HLA associations seemingly driven largely by CMV exposure. The classifier was reported to diagnose cytomegalovirus status with high specificity and sensitivity in both the original and validation cohorts. The authors suggested that the approach could potentially be extended to other disease states and immunological phenotypes. Three of the identified cytomegalovirus-associated TCR beta chains were confirmed in vitro to be specific for cytomegalovirus antigens. Correlated functional status among segregating V segments might be attributable to linkage disequilibrium, but an unknown experimental factor could not be ruled out. According to a later analysis, parvovirus B19, influenza, CMV and Epstein-Barr virus appeared linked to several top co-occurrence clusters. Only TCR beta chains were sequenced in this cohort, and the absence of alpha or paired-chain data limited detectable features. In a later genetic analysis, a missense DCLRE1C variant was associated with V-gene and J-gene trimming of TCR beta chains, and the association was replicated in an independent cohort. Broadly in line with IMGT annotations, most TCR beta V segments showed up in productive rearrangements about 87% or about 30% of the time in an earlier analysis of 587 of the donors. According to a later genetic analysis, donors in an Asian-associated ancestry cluster had fewer N-insertions in productive TCRs than the approximately 630-donor mean. According to a later analysis, TCR association rates differed among HLA loci, with DRB1 alleles showing the most associated TCRs and HLA-C alleles showing the fewest. Presence/absence analyses assumed roughly uniform sequencing depth across donors, an assumption that may not hold. A further reported finding was that TCR beta sequences accurately predicted the HLA-A and HLA-B alleles for most subjects in the first cohort. A total of about 150 TCR beta chains were listed by the study as associated with cytomegalovirus. When HLA alleles, especially DR and DQ, strongly co-occurred, attributing TCR associations to individual alleles was difficult. Some IMGT-functional V segments, including TRBV6-2 and TRBV6-3, could not be distinguished by the 87-base-pair reads and were therefore excluded. Most TCR sequences were seen in very few donors, while some public TCRs were found in many individuals.

This clone was seen a handful of times. The target of this receptor is not known. Nothing much larger sits one base from this clone, and base qualities are not available. The cohort consisted of 600 or so healthy bone marrow donors. At the time of sampling, all cohort members were nominally healthy, though unrecorded immune exposures were likely present. The donor was CMV seronegative and was included in the group of several hundred seronegative cohort members. Each donor provided a peripheral blood sample, and peripheral blood mononuclear cells were used for TCR beta sequencing. Genomic DNA was extracted from the blood cell samples with the Qiagen DNeasy Blood Extraction Kit. The library relied on the immunoSEQ multiplex PCR assay. For the multiplex PCR, a mixture combining 60 forward primers for TCR Vbeta segments and 13 reverse primers for TCR Jbeta segments was used. The CDR3 region of rearranged TCR beta genes was amplified from genomic DNA with a multiplex PCR assay. On the Illumina HiSeq System, the amplified TCR beta libraries were sequenced as 87-base-pair reads. Turning to the authors' computational methods: A later analysis tallied 80 million to 95 million unique TCR beta chains across the 700 or so repertoires, and around 12 million of those chains were shared by two or more donors. A nearest-neighbor algorithm error-corrected the raw reads and collapsed the reads into unique sequences, merging closely related sequences to remove PCR and sequencing errors. CDR3 sequences were aligned to IMGT reference sequences to assign V, D and J gene segments. For a sequence to be retained, a match of at least six nucleotides to both a V gene segment and a J gene segment was required. Rearrangements were called productive when the CDR3 lacked stop codons and stayed in frame with V and J; all others were non-productive. CDR3 was defined according to IMGT convention as the region running from the second conserved V-encoded cysteine to the conserved J-encoded phenylalanine. The earlier analysis of 587 of the donors excluded sequences that lacked an unambiguous match to a single V gene segment. An earlier analysis of a few hundred of the donors called V segments functional above 56.7% productive rearrangements and segregating when the between-donor standard deviation exceeded 5%. A statistical classification framework was built for diagnosing cytomegalovirus status from the catalog of TCR beta chain sequences. In a later analysis, V and J genes were assigned by comparing TCR nucleotide sequences against IMGT/GENE-DB human TR gene sequences. A later analysis assigned CDR3 sequences and most-parsimonious VDJ recombination scenarios with the TCRdist pipeline. A later analysis defined each TCR beta chain by its CDR3 amino acid sequence plus V-gene family, and excluded reads lacking a unique V-gene family. A later analysis removed 550 to 700 highly shared, low-generation-probability nucleotide sequences to deal with suspected cross-contamination and a sequencing artifact. A later analysis calculated a clonal expansion index for each public chain from normalized within-repertoire ranks of inferred template counts. In a later analysis, generation probabilities were computed using a VDJ recombination model fitted to out-of-frame rearrangements, and the results were checked against IGoR. A later analysis scored TCR-TCR, TCR-HLA and TCR-CMV co-occurrence with hypergeometric tests, applying a repertoire-size bias correction to TCR pairs. A later analysis estimated false discovery rates by permuting HLA or CMV assignments 20 times. In a later analysis, co-occurring TCRs were grouped using DBSCAN, with TCRdist sequence similarity added in when clustering inside HLA-allele-positive subsets. Co-occurrence clustering excluded repertoires with fewer than 30,000 or more than 120,000 public chains, plus five with anomalous nucleotide sharing. Drawn from immuneACCESS, this table holds only the in-frame rearrangements with V and J called that TCRdb kept. Clones are partly lost; checked studies trace under half to an unresolved V gene and leave the rest unexplained. V and J calls and clone size are those listed in that table; D and trimming were worked out from the DNA. In all, the sample holds 120,000 or so clones, and 60% to 85% of those were seen once. Of the sample, 1.3% falls within the top ten clones.

CDR3 length: 15 amino acids, cysteine to phenylalanine. Solely the CDR3 DNA is kept, with 45 bases framed from the first base. At the junction V is shortened by 6 bases and J by 6 bases, with 18 bases in between. Reading the germline V gene (reference sequence) gives CDR1 MNHNY and CDR2 SVGAGI. The receptor's source is a woman aged 25 to 39 in good health and CMV-seronegative. In this chain, TRBV6-6 is recombined with TRBJ2-1, and TRBD2 may be the D gene, going by 6 matching bases. Sample: PBMCs. At the DNA level, the sequence is TGTGCCAGCAGCCGGGCCGGGACTGCCCCCAATGAGCAGTTCTTC. Its amino acids are CASSRAGTAPNEQFF.